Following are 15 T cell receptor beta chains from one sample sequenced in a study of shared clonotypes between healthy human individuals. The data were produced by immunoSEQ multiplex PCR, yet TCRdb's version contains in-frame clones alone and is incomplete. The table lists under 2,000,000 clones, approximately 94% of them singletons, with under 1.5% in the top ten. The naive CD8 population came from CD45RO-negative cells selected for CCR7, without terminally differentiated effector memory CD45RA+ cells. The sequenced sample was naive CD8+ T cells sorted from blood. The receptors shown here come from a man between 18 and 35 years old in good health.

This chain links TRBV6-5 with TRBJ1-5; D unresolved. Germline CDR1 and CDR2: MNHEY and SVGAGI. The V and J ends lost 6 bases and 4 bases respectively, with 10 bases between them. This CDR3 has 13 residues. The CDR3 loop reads CASSLGANQPQHF. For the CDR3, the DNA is TGTGCCAGCAGCTTGGGAGCAAATCAGCCCCAGCATTTT.

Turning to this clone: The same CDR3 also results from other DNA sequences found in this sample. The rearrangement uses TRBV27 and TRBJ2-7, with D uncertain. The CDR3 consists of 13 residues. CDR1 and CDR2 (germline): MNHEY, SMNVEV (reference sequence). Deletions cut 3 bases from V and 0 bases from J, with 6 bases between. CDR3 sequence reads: CASSLQSSYEQYF. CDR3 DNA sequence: TGTGCCAGCAGTTTGCAGTCCTCCTACGAGCAGTACTTC.

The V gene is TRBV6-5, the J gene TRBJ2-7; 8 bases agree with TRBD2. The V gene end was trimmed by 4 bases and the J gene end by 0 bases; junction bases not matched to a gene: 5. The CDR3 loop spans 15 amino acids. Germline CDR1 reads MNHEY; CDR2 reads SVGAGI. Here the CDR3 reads CASSSSREDSYEQYF. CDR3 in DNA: TGTGCCAGCAGTTCCTCGCGGGAGGACTCCTACGAGCAGTACTTC.

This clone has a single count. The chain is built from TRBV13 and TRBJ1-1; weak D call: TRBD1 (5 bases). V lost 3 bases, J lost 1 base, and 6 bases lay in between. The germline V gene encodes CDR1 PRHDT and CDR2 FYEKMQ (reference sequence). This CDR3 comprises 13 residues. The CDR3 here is CASSFDRNTEAFF. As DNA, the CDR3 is TGTGCCAGCAGCTTTGACAGGAACACTGAAGCTTTCTTT. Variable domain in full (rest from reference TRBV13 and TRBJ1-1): AAGVIQSPRHLIKEKRETATLKCYPIPRHDTVYWYQQGPGQDPQFLISFYEKMQSDKGSIPDRFSAQQFSDYHSELNMSSLELGDSALYFCASSFDRNTEAFFGQGTRLTVV.

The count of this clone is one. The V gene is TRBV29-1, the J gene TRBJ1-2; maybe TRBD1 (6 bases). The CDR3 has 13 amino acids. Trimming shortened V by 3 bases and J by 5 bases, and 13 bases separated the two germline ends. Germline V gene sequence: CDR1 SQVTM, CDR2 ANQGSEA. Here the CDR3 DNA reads TGCAGCGTTGATGGAGCAGGGGATTATGGCTACACCTTC. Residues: CSVDGAGDYGYTF.

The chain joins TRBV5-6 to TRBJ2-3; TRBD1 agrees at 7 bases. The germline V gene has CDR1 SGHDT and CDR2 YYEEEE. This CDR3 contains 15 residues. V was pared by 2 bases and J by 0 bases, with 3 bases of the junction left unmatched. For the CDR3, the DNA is TGTGCCAGCAGCTTAAGGGGGCGAAGCACAGATACGCAGTATTTT. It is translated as CASSLRGRSTDTQYF.

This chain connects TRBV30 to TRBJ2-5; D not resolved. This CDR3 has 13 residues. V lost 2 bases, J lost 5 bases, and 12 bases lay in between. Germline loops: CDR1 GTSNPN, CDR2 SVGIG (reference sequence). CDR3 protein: CAWSLGLLETQYF. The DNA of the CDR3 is TGTGCCTGGAGTCTCGGGCTCTTGGAGACCCAGTACTTC.

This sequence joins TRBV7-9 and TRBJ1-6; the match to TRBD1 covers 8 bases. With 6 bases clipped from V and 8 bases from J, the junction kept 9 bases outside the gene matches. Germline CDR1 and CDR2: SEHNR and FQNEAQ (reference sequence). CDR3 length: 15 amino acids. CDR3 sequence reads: CASSDSLDRDSPLHF. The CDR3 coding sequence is TGTGCCAGCAGTGATAGTTTGGACAGGGATTCACCCCTCCACTTT. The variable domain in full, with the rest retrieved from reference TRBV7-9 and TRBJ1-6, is DTGVSQNPRHKITKRGQNVTFRCDPISEHNRLYWYRQTLGQGPEFLTYFQNEAQLEKSRLLSDRFSAERPKGSFSTLEIQRTEQGDSAMYLCASSDSLDRDSPLHFGNGTRLTVT.

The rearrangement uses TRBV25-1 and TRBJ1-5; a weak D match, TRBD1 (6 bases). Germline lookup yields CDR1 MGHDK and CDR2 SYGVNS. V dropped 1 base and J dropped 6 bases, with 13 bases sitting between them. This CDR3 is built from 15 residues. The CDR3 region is CASSESGGVGQPQHF. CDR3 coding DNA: TGTGCCAGCAGTGAATCCGGGGGCGTGGGTCAGCCCCAGCATTTT.

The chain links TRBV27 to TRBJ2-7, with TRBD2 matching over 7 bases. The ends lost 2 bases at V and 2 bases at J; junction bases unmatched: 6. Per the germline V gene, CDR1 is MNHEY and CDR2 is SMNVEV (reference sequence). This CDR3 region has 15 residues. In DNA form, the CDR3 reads TGTGCCAGCAGTTTACGAGGGGAGGGAACCTACGAGCAGTACTTC. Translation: CASSLRGEGTYEQYF.

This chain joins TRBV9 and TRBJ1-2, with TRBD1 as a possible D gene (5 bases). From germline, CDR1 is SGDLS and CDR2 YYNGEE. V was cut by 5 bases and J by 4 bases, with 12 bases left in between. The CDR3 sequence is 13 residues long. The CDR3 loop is CASRRGDLYGYTF. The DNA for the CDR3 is TGTGCCAGCAGACGGGGGGATCTCTATGGCTACACCTTC. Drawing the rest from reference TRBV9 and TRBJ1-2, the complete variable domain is DSGVTQTPKHLITATGQRVTLRCSPRSGDLSVYWYQQSLDQGLQFLIQYYNGEERAKGNILERFSAQQFPDLHSELNLSSLELGDSALYFCASRRGDLYGYTFGSGTRLTVV.

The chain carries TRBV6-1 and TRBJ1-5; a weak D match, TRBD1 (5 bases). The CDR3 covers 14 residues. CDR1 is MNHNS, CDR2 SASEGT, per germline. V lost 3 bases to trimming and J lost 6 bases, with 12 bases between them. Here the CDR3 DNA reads TGTGCCAGCAGTGACTTGGTGGGGGGTCAGCCCCAGCATTTT. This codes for CASSDLVGGQPQHF.

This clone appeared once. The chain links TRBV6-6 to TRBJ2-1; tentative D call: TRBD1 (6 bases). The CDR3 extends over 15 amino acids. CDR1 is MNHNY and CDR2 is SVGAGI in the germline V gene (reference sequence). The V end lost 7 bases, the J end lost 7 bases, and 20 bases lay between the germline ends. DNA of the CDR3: TGTGCCAGCACCCACGGCTTGGGGGCGCGGAATGAGCAGTTCTTC. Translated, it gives CASTHGLGARNEQFF.

This CDR3 reads CASSLAVRAGFSVAFF. Written as DNA, the CDR3 is TGTGCCAGCAGCTTAGCGGTCAGGGCCGGATTTTCCGTAGCTTTCTTT. The rearrangement links TRBV7-9 to TRBJ1-1; perhaps TRBD1 as D (5 bases). CDR3 size: 16 residues. Germline V lookup: CDR1 SEHNR, CDR2 FQNEAQ (reference sequence). Trimming cost V 0 bases and J 10 bases, with 21 bases left between them.

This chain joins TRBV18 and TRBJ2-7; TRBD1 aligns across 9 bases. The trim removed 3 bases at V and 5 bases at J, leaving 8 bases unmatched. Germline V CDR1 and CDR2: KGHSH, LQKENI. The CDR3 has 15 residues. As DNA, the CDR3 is TGTGCCAGCTCACCCCCTGCCGGGACAGGGAACGAGCAGTACTTC. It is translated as CASSPPAGTGNEQYF.